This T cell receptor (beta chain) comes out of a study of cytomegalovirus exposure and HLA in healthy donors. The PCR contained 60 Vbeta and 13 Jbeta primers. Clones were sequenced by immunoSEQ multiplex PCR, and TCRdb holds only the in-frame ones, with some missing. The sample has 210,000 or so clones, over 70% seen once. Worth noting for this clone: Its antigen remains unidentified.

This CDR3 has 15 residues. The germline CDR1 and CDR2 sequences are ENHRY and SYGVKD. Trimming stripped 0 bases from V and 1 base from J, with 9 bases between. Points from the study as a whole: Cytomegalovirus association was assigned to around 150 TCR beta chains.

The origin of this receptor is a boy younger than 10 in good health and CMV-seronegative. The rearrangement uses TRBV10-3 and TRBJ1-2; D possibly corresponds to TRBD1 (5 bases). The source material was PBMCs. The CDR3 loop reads CAISESPQGNYGYTF. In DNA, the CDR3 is TGTGCCATCAGTGAGTCACCCCAGGGTAACTATGGCTACACCTTC.